The 18 T cell receptor beta chains reported below all come from one sample, sequenced in a study of blood T cell repertoires in COVID-19. The protocol was immunoSEQ multiplex PCR, while the TCRdb copy is restricted to in-frame clones and leaves out a portion. Of approximately 480,000 clones in the sample, about nine tenths were seen once. Sequenced material: PBMCs or T cells enriched from blood (not recorded which). The receptors come from a woman aged 18-29 years who had recovered from COVID-19.

The chain joins TRBV5-1 to TRBJ2-7; D is ambiguous. Germline CDR1 is SGHRS and CDR2 is YFSETQ. Trimming took 4 bases from V and 1 from J, leaving 3 bases between them. This CDR3 has 11 residues. The CDR3: CASSESYEQYF. The CDR3 DNA follows: TGCGCCAGCAGCGAGTCCTACGAGCAGTACTTC.

The chain carries TRBV5-1 and TRBJ2-5; D perhaps matches TRBD1 (6 bases). V lost 2 bases and J 4 bases, leaving 12 bases between the germline ends. The germline gives CDR1 SGHRS, CDR2 YFSETQ. The CDR3 runs 14 residues. CDR3 amino acids: CASSLDPRGETQYF. The CDR3 nucleotides read TGCGCCAGCAGCTTAGACCCCAGGGGAGAGACCCAGTACTTC. Complete variable domain (other parts from reference TRBV5-1 and TRBJ2-5): KAGVTQTPRYLIKTRGQQVTLSCSPISGHRSVSWYQQTPGQGLQFLFEYFSETQRNKGNFPGRFSGRQFSNSRSEMNVSTLELGDSALYLCASSLDPRGETQYFGPGTRLLVL.

Only a few counts were recorded for this clone. The chain joins TRBV5-1 to TRBJ2-1, with TRBD2 matching 7 bases. J was trimmed by 5 bases and V by 4 bases; bases with no gene match: 6. This CDR3 is built from 14 residues. Germline CDR1 reads SGHRS; CDR2 reads YFSETQ. The CDR3 reads CASSQGGENNEQFF. DNA of the CDR3: TGCGCCAGCAGCCAGGGAGGGGAGAACAATGAGCAGTTCTTC.

The chain couples TRBV29-1 to TRBJ1-1, with D perhaps TRBD1 (5 bases). The CDR3 extends over 11 amino acids. V was pared by 4 bases and J by 6 bases, with 9 bases between. In germline, CDR1 is SQVTM, CDR2 ANQGSEA. The CDR3 loop reads CSVGRGSEAFF. DNA for the CDR3: TGCAGCGTTGGAAGGGGATCTGAAGCTTTCTTT.

This clone was counted a few times. The J gene is TRBJ2-7, the V gene TRBV5-5, with 13 bases matching TRBD2. CDR3 length: 16 residues. CDR1 is SGHKS, CDR2 YYEKEE, per germline (reference sequence). J gave up 3 bases and V 3 bases, and 6 bases lay outside the gene matches. This chain's CDR3 is CASSSGLAGALYEQYF. Here the CDR3 DNA reads TGTGCCAGCAGCTCAGGACTAGCGGGGGCCCTCTACGAGCAGTACTTC.

The chain employs TRBV5-1 and TRBJ1-4, with 7 bases identical to TRBD1. This CDR3 spans 14 amino acids. The J segment lost 4 bases and the V segment lost 3 bases, leaving 3 bases of the junction unmatched. CDR1 and CDR2 from the germline V gene are SGHRS and YFSETQ. CDR3 sequence: CASSWDSFNEKLFF. The DNA of the CDR3 is TGCGCCAGCAGCTGGGACAGCTTTAATGAAAAACTGTTTTTT.

This chain links TRBV28 with TRBJ2-7, with 9 bases aligning to TRBD1. Germline CDR1 reads MDHEN; CDR2 reads SYDVKM. V gave up 8 bases and J gave up 4 bases; unmatched junction bases: 12. CDR3 length: 15 residues. CDR3 nucleotide sequence: TGTGCCAGCCACCATCTCGGACAGGGGAAATACGAGCAGTACTTC. Translating it yields CASHHLGQGKYEQYF.

The chain has TRBV19 and TRBJ1-2, with a weak D call TRBD1 (5 bases). Trimming took 3 bases from V and 6 from J, leaving 14 bases between them. Germline V gene data show CDR1 as LNHDA and CDR2 as SQIVND (reference sequence). The CDR3 contains 14 residues. DNA of the CDR3: TGTGCCAGTAGTATCTCCGGCGTAGGGGATGGCTACACCTTC. It specifies CASSISGVGDGYTF.

This chain connects TRBV7-2 to TRBJ2-5; no definite D call. V lost 5 bases and J 5 bases, leaving 15 bases between the germline ends. The CDR3 runs to 14 residues. CDR1 and CDR2 from the germline V gene are SGHTA and FQGNSA. The CDR3 region is CASSHQRGDETQYF. CDR3 DNA sequence: TGTGCCAGCAGCCACCAGCGAGGTGATGAGACCCAGTACTTC.

This chain joins TRBV10-3 and TRBJ1-6, with D possibly TRBD1 on 5 matching bases. Trimming removed 10 bases at V and 10 bases at J, with 20 bases between. The germline CDR1 and CDR2 sequences are ENHRY and SYGVKD. The CDR3 spans 14 residues. CDR3 sequence: CATQHQGISSPLHF. As DNA, the CDR3 is TGTGCCACCCAACATCAGGGAATCTCATCACCCCTCCACTTT.

The chain employs TRBV5-1 and TRBJ2-3; 7 bases match TRBD2. Germline V lookup: CDR1 SGHRS, CDR2 YFSETQ. The CDR3 is 15 residues long. With 4 bases clipped from V and 2 bases from J, the junction kept 7 bases outside the gene matches. The CDR3 DNA reads as TGCGCCAGCAGCCGGGGCGGGGGATTCACAGATACGCAGTATTTT. Translating gives CASSRGGGFTDTQYF. Drawing the rest from reference TRBV5-1 and TRBJ2-3, the complete variable domain is KAGVTQTPRYLIKTRGQQVTLSCSPISGHRSVSWYQQTPGQGLQFLFEYFSETQRNKGNFPGRFSGRQFSNSRSEMNVSTLELGDSALYLCASSRGGGFTDTQYFGPGTRLTVL.

The genes are TRBV19 and TRBJ1-2, with a weak D call TRBD1 (5 bases). With 1 base removed from V and 3 bases from J, the gap between germline ends came to 12 bases. The CDR3 is 15 residues long. Germline CDR1 LNHDA, CDR2 SQIVND (reference sequence). This CDR3 is CASSIVLRDDYGYTF. The CDR3 DNA follows: TGTGCCAGTAGTATAGTTCTCAGGGATGACTATGGCTACACCTTC.

V gene TRBV3-1 (or the pseudogene TRBV3-2) combines with J gene TRBJ1-1; D is unresolved. V lost 0 bases and J 1 base, leaving 9 bases between the germline ends. The CDR3 has 15 residues. CDR1 is LGHDT, CDR2 YNNKEL, per germline (reference sequence). The CDR3 nucleotides are TGTGCCAGCAGCCAAGAAATGGCAGGGAACACTGAAGCTTTCTTT. It yields the protein CASSQEMAGNTEAFF.

This clone has more than one count but fewer than ten. This sequence joins TRBV5-1 and TRBJ2-3, with TRBD1 as a possible D gene (6 bases). The CDR3 loop spans 13 amino acids. Trimming left V 5 bases short and J 5 bases short, with 12 bases between. CDR1 and CDR2 (germline): SGHRS, YFSETQ. CDR3 residues: CASRSGVEDTQYF. The CDR3 coding sequence is TGCGCCAGCAGATCAGGGGTTGAAGATACGCAGTATTTT.

This chain uses TRBV7-9 with TRBJ2-5; 14 bases fit TRBD2. Germline V lookup: CDR1 SEHNR, CDR2 FQNEAQ (reference sequence). The V segment lost 5 bases and the J segment 4 bases; nucleotides outside the gene matches: 3. This CDR3 has 15 amino acids. The CDR3 DNA follows: TGTGCCAGCAGCCGGACTAGCGGGGGGACAGAGACCCAGTACTTC. Protein: CASSRTSGGTETQYF.

The V gene is TRBV6-6, the J gene TRBJ1-1, with unresolved D. The germline V gene encodes CDR1 MNHNY and CDR2 SVGAGI (reference sequence). V was cut by 6 bases and J by 3 bases, with 11 bases left in between. The CDR3 runs to 13 residues. This chain's CDR3 is CASRFTKDTEAFF. The CDR3 region has the DNA TGTGCCAGCAGGTTTACTAAAGACACTGAAGCTTTCTTT.

The rearrangement joins TRBV6-1 to TRBJ2-7, with 9 bases matching TRBD1. The CDR3 extends over 15 amino acids. The germline V gene has CDR1 MNHNS and CDR2 SASEGT. The V gene end was trimmed by 2 bases and the J gene end by 3 bases; junction bases not matched to a gene: 5. Here the CDR3 DNA reads TGTGCCAGCAGTGAAAGGGGACAGGGTGGCTACGAGCAGTACTTC. Its protein is CASSERGQGGYEQYF.

The chain carries TRBV5-1 and TRBJ1-2, with a possible D match to TRBD1 (5 bases). Between the trimmed V and J ends, which lost 4 bases and 5 bases, there was a span of 21 bases. The CDR3 loop spans 16 amino acids. The germline V gene has CDR1 SGHRS and CDR2 YFSETQ. The CDR3, as DNA: TGCGCCAGCAGCCTTACCTCAGGGCCAAGGGGATATGGCTACACCTTC. Translated, it gives CASSLTSGPRGYGYTF.